These T cell receptor beta chains were read from a single sample in a study of technical replicates of blood from a handful of donors. This table comes from immunoSEQ multiplex PCR, and its TCRdb copy is limited to in-frame clones, with some not included. The table records about 100,000 clones, roughly 94% of them present only once. The sequenced sample consisted of T cells isolated from PBMCs. The receptors stem from a human donor in good health. The CDR3 runs from the conserved cysteine through the conserved F or W. The D gene is left open where the match is weak. Clone size appears in some rows only: once, few, many, or a class for an expanded clone.

D: TRBD1; J: TRBJ1-2; size: NA; V: TRBV2; DNA: TGTGCCAGCAGGATCCATGGACAGGGGCTGAACTATGGCTACACCTTC; CDR3: CASRIHGQGLNYGYTF
D: TRBD1; J: TRBJ2-7; size: NA; V: TRBV10-2; DNA: TGCGCCAGCCGACCGGGACAGGCCTACGAGCAGTACTTC; CDR3: CASRPGQAYEQYF
D: NA; J: TRBJ2-1; size: NA; V: TRBV11-3; DNA: TGTGCCAGCAGCTTGAGCACTTGGGGGGTAGCGGAGTACAATGAGCAGTTCTTC; CDR3: CASSLSTWGVAEYNEQFF
D: NA; J: TRBJ1-2; size: NA; V: TRBV18; DNA: TGTGCCAGCTCACCACAGGGTACAGGGCCAACCAGAGATGGCTACACCTTC; CDR3: CASSPQGTGPTRDGYTF
D: TRBD2; J: TRBJ2-1; size: NA; V: TRBV5-1; DNA: TGCGCCAGCGCGGCCGGGACTAGCGACTACAATGAGCAGTTCTTC; CDR3: CASAAGTSDYNEQFF
D: TRBD2; J: TRBJ2-7; size: NA; V: TRBV5-1; DNA: TGCGCCAGCAGGCCTAGCGGGAGGGCCAAAAGCTACGAGCAGTACTTC; CDR3: CASRPSGRAKSYEQYF
D: TRBD1; J: TRBJ2-7; size: NA; V: TRBV6-6; DNA: TGTGCCAGCAGAAGACCAGGGGGCTACGAGCAGTACTTC; CDR3: CASRRPGGYEQYF
D: TRBD1; J: TRBJ1-2; size: NA; V: TRBV28; DNA: TGTGCCAGCAGTTTAGGTGGGACAGGGCCCTATGGCTACACCTTC; CDR3: CASSLGGTGPYGYTF
D: NA; J: TRBJ2-7; size: once; V: TRBV14; DNA: TGTGCCAGCAGCCTCGGGACCTACGAGCAGTACTTC; CDR3: CASSLGTYEQYF
D: NA; J: TRBJ2-1; size: NA; V: TRBV4-1; DNA: TGCGCCAGCAGCCACCCAAACAATGAGCAGTTCTTC; CDR3: CASSHPNNEQFF
D: NA; J: TRBJ2-1; size: NA; V: TRBV5-4; DNA: TGTGCCAGCAGCCGAGGGACTTCCCGGGGCGATGAGCAGTTCTTC; CDR3: CASSRGTSRGDEQFF
D: NA; J: TRBJ1-5; size: NA; V: TRBV2; DNA: TGTGCCAGCAGTGACGCAAGAGGGTCTAATCAGCCCCAGCATTTT; CDR3: CASSDARGSNQPQHF
D: NA; J: TRBJ2-1; size: NA; V: TRBV5-1; DNA: TGCGCCAGCGCGTTCGGATGGGGGGGCGTAGACAATGAGCAGTTCTTC; CDR3: CASAFGWGGVDNEQFF
D: NA; J: TRBJ2-3; size: NA; V: TRBV11-3; DNA: TGTGCCAGCAGCTTTAAAGGGGCAGATACGCAGTATTTT; CDR3: CASSFKGADTQYF
D: TRBD1; J: TRBJ1-1; size: NA; V: TRBV28; DNA: TGTGCCAGCAGTTTGGAGAGGGGGCTGTTTAGCACTGAAGCTTTCTTT; CDR3: CASSLERGLFSTEAFF
D: NA; J: TRBJ2-1; size: NA; V: TRBV5-6; DNA: TGTGCCAGCAGCTTGGTGACAGAATACAATGAGCAGTTCTTC; CDR3: CASSLVTEYNEQFF
D: NA; J: TRBJ2-1; size: NA; V: TRBV9; DNA: TGTGCCAGCAGCGTAGTCGGGGGAGGCTACAATGAGCAGTTCTTC; CDR3: CASSVVGGGYNEQFF
D: TRBD2; J: TRBJ2-3; size: NA; V: TRBV10-2; DNA: TGCGCCTGCCGTCGGGGTTCTAGCGGGGGGGCAGATACGCAGTATTTT; CDR3: CACRRGSSGGADTQYF
D: NA; J: TRBJ1-3; size: NA; V: TRBV7-6; DNA: TGTGCCAGCAGCTTATCAGGACTTGGAAACACCATATATTTT; CDR3: CASSLSGLGNTIYF
D: TRBD1; J: TRBJ2-7; size: NA; V: TRBV5-1; DNA: TGCGCCAGCAGCTTTGGGGGACAGCCTTACGAGCAGTACTTC; CDR3: CASSFGGQPYEQYF
D: NA; J: TRBJ2-7; size: NA; V: TRBV9; DNA: TGTGCCAGCAGCGCGGGAACAGGGAACCCCTACGAGCAGTACTTC; CDR3: CASSAGTGNPYEQYF
D: TRBD1; J: TRBJ1-5; size: NA; V: TRBV12-5; DNA: TGTGCTAGTGGTTCGGGACAGGGTTCGGGCAATCAGCCCCAGCATTTT; CDR3: CASGSGQGSGNQPQHF
D: NA; J: TRBJ1-3; size: NA; V: TRBV5-4; DNA: TGTGCCAGCAGCCCGCGGGGCGCAGGAAACACCATATATTTT; CDR3: CASSPRGAGNTIYF
D: NA; J: TRBJ1-2; size: NA; V: TRBV5-1; DNA: TGCGCCAGCAGCTTGCCCCAGAGCAGCGTCTATGGCTACACCTTC; CDR3: CASSLPQSSVYGYTF
D: NA; J: TRBJ1-2; size: NA; V: TRBV6-5; DNA: TGTGCCAGCAGTTACGGCGGAGGAGGAAACTATGGCTACACCTTC; CDR3: CASSYGGGGNYGYTF
D: NA; J: TRBJ2-5; size: NA; V: TRBV9; DNA: TGTGCCAGCAGCGTGCATATGGCCGAGACCCAGTACTTC; CDR3: CASSVHMAETQYF
D: TRBD1; J: TRBJ1-2; size: NA; V: TRBV19; DNA: TGTGCCAGTAGTACGGGACAGGGGGCGTGGGGCTACACCTTC; CDR3: CASSTGQGAWGYTF
D: TRBD1; J: TRBJ2-3; size: NA; V: TRBV11-2; DNA: TGTGCCAGCAGCTTATGGGACAGGCCCACAGATACGCAGTATTTT; CDR3: CASSLWDRPTDTQYF
D: NA; J: TRBJ2-2; size: NA; V: TRBV7-6; DNA: TGTGCCAGCAGCTTAGAGGGGGAAGGGAACACCGGGGAGCTGTTTTTT; CDR3: CASSLEGEGNTGELFF
D: NA; J: TRBJ2-7; size: NA; V: TRBV5-5; DNA: TGTGCCAGCAGCGTGCAGGGATACGAGCAGTACTTC; CDR3: CASSVQGYEQYF
D: NA; J: TRBJ2-5; size: NA; V: TRBV4-2; DNA: TGTGCCAGCAGCCAAGAGGCCTATGCGGAAAAGACCCAGTACTTC; CDR3: CASSQEAYAEKTQYF
D: TRBD2; J: TRBJ2-7; size: NA; V: TRBV16; DNA: TGTGCCAGCAGCGAAGGGACTAGCGGAATCTACGAGCAGTACTTC; CDR3: CASSEGTSGIYEQYF
D: NA; J: TRBJ2-1; size: NA; V: TRBV19; DNA: TGTGCCAGTAGTATTTCGGACTCAACTAATGAGCAGTTCTTC; CDR3: CASSISDSTNEQFF
D: NA; J: TRBJ1-1; size: NA; V: TRBV27; DNA: TGTGCCAGCAGTCTTAAAAAAAACACTGAAGCTTTCTTT; CDR3: CASSLKKNTEAFF
D: TRBD1; J: TRBJ1-1; size: NA; V: TRBV15; DNA: TGTGCCACCAGCAGAATGACAGGGGGCACTGAAGCTTTCTTT; CDR3: CATSRMTGGTEAFF
D: TRBD1; J: TRBJ1-1; size: NA; V: TRBV6-6; DNA: TGTGCCAGCAGTGACAGGGGGCTCTCTGAAGCTTTCTTT; CDR3: CASSDRGLSEAFF
D: NA; J: TRBJ2-7; size: NA; V: TRBV19; DNA: TGTGCCAGTAGCCTAACAGGAAAGGGCTACGAGCAGTACTTC; CDR3: CASSLTGKGYEQYF